This T cell receptor (beta chain) originates from a study of Ad26.COV2.S vaccination and SARS-CoV-2 variants. On this clone itself: The antigen is unknown.

Study outcomes and limitations: Non-spike TCR breadth did not differ much between vaccine and placebo recipients. Reported findings describe substantial breadth in spike-specific CD8+ and CD4+ T cell responses following vaccination.

Treatment here: 15 to 20 received Ad26.COV2.S at low or high dose, single or two shots; 5 received placebo; per-sample allocation not given. After the first vaccine or placebo injection, samples were drawn on day 63. A Boston adult aged 18-55 years was the donor. This vaccine is an Ad26 vector that expresses the Wuhan-strain SARS-CoV-2 spike. Trimming took off 0 bases at V and 3 bases at J, with 12 bases between the two ends. Germline CDR1 and CDR2: SGDLS and YYNGEE. This CDR3 comprises 16 residues. Assay: immunoSEQ multiplex PCR; the TCRdb copy retains only in-frame clones and omits some. The repertoire holds about 420,000 clones, around 89% seen once, with roughly 4% in the top ten.

The TCR sequence derives from a person aged 18-60 years who received the Ad26.COV2.S COVID-19 vaccine or a placebo. This chain joins TRBV9 and TRBJ2-2; D is perhaps TRBD2 (5 bases). Here the sequenced sample was peripheral blood, taken in a trial of Ad26.COV2.S vaccine versus placebo. This CDR3 reads CASSVGAVDHTGELFF. The CDR3 coding sequence is TGTGCCAGCAGCGTAGGAGCGGTAGACCACACCGGGGAGCTGTTTTTT.